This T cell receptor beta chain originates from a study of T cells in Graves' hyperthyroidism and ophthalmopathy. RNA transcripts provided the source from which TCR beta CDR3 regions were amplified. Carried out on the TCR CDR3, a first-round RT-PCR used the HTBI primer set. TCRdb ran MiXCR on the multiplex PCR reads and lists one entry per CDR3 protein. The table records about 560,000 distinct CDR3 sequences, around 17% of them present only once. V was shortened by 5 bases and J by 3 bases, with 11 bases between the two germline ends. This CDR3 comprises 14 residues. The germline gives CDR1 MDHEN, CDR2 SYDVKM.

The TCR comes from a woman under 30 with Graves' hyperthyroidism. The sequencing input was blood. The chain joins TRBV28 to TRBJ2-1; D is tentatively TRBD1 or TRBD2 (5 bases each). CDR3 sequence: CASSRQRNYNEQFF. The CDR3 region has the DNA TGTGCCAGCAGTAGACAGCGGAACTACAATGAGCAGTTCTTC.